The 8 T cell receptor beta chains below all came from one sample that was sequenced in a study of blood T cells in healthy people across ages (dated by TCRdb to the mid-2010s). Libraries were prepared through 5' RACE. The listed sequencing device is Illumina HiSeq 2500. The second PCR ran for about 6 to 11 cycles and used a J-beta primer mix along with a sample-barcoded 5' primer. TCRdb took the public reads, trimmed them with fastp at Q25, ran MiXCR for clone calling and kept in-frame beta chains. Rows matching on CDR3 protein sequence are summarized as one entry with the most common DNA and genes. The sample table contains hundreds of thousands of distinct CDR3 sequences; only one count was recorded for 55% to 75% of them. The ten largest clonotypes hold 20% to 25% of the sample. What was sequenced was blood. The receptors shown here come from a man aged 30 to 45 in good health.

Points on this clonotype: A read error may account for a junction end that differs from germline. The V and J genes are TRBV7-7 and TRBJ2-7, with D hard to call. Gene TRBJ2-5 matches the end of the DNA better, so the J call may be wrong. The CDR3 contains 15 residues. The germline V gene encodes CDR1 SSHAT and CDR2 FNYEAQ (reference sequence). CDR3 bases: TGTGCTAGCAGCTTAGCCTGGACCCAAGGCGAGACCCAGTACTTC. It translates to CASSLAWTQGETQYF.

V and J are TRBV15 and TRBJ2-4; D tentatively fits TRBD1 or TRBD2 (5 bases each). Deletions cut 3 bases from V and 12 bases from J, with 9 bases between. Germline lookup yields CDR1 LNHNV and CDR2 YYDKDF (reference sequence). There are 11 residues in the CDR3. The CDR3 is CATSSGTNQYF. As DNA, the CDR3 is TGTGCCACCAGCAGTGGGACGAATCAGTACTTC.

The chain combines TRBV12-3 or TRBV12-4 with TRBJ2-3; TRBD2 is a possible D gene (5 bases). The V gene lost 3 bases and the J gene lost 11 bases, with 18 bases spanning the gap. The CDR3 spans 14 residues. CDR3 DNA: TGTGCCAGCAGTTTTTCGTTTACTAGGTGGGGGCAGTATTTT. This encodes CASSFSFTRWGQYF.

This chain joins TRBV28 and TRBJ2-7, with TRBD2 as a possible D gene (6 bases). V was pared by 6 bases and J by 2 bases, with 14 bases between. This CDR3 region has 14 residues. CDR1 is MDHEN, CDR2 SYDVKM, per germline. The CDR3 region has the DNA TGTGCCAGCAGCTGGGGGGAAAGGGCCTACGAGCAGTACTTC. Its translation: CASSWGERAYEQYF.

The V call is TRBV4-3, the J call TRBJ2-2; TRBD2 might be the D (6 bases). Germline V CDR1 and CDR2: LGHNA, YSLEER. Trimming pared 4 bases from V and 1 base from J, leaving 19 bases between. This CDR3 spans 18 amino acids. CDR3 DNA sequence: TGCGCCAGCAGCCGCAAAGCCCCAGCGGAGGGGAACACCGGGGAGCTGTTTTTT. It is translated as CASSRKAPAEGNTGELFF.

The J gene is TRBJ2-7, the V gene TRBV4-1; the D is unclear. V shed 0 bases and J shed 3 bases, with 12 bases lying between them. The CDR3 runs to 15 residues. From germline, CDR1 is MGHRA and CDR2 YSYEKL. The CDR3 nucleotides are TGCGCCAGCAGCCAAGAAGGTAAAAGGGTCTACGAGCAGTACTTC. The encoded protein is CASSQEGKRVYEQYF.

The chain has TRBV12-3 or TRBV12-4 and TRBJ2-5; TRBD2 matches 9 bases. The CDR3 is made up of 17 amino acids. V lost 2 bases to trimming and J lost 7 bases; unmatched junction nucleotides: 14. The CDR3 loop reads CASSLIGGGALSGTQYF. The DNA of the CDR3 is TGTGCCAGCAGTTTAATAGGCGGGGGGGCCCTTTCGGGGACCCAGTACTTC.

This chain connects TRBV30 to TRBJ1-2; weak D call: TRBD1 (5 bases). The CDR3 consists of 14 residues. CDR1 GTSNPN and CDR2 SVGIG come from the germline V gene (reference sequence). The V and J ends lost 2 bases and 1 base respectively, with 11 bases between them. CDR3 protein: CAWSSGGINYGYTF. CDR3 nucleotides: TGTGCCTGGAGTTCGGGGGGGATTAACTATGGCTACACCTTC.